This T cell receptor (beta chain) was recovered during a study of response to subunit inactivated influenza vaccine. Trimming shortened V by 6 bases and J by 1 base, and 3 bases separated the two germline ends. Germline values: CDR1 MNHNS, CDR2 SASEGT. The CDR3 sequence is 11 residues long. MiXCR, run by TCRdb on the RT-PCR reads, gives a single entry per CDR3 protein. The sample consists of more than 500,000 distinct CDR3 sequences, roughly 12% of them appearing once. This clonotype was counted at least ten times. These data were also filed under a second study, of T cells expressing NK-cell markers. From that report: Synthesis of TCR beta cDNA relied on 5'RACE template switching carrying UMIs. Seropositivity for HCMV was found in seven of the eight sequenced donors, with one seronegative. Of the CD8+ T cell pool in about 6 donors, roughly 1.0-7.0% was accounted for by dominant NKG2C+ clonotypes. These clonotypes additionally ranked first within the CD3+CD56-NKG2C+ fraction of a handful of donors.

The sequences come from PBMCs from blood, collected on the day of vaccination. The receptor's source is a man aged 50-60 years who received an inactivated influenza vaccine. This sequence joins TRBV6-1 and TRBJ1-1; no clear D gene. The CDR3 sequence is CASRKNTEAFF. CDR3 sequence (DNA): TGTGCCAGCAGGAAGAACACTGAAGCTTTCTTT.